This T cell receptor (beta chain) comes out of a study of shared clonotypes between healthy human individuals. This CDR3 has 15 residues. Trimming removed 2 bases from V and 4 bases from J, with 15 bases in between. Germline V CDR1 and CDR2: SGDLS, YYNGEE. Authors' methods: Junction-only immunoSEQ sequences carried no quality scores, so filtering differed. Clones were read by immunoSEQ multiplex PCR, and TCRdb kept only the in-frame ones, dropping some. The D gene and trimming were derived from the DNA, and the V and J assignments and clone size from that table. In the table there are about 500,000 clones, roughly four fifths of which are singletons.

The chain carries TRBV9 and TRBJ1-2, with no clear D. The clonotype originates from a woman between 40 and 50 years old in good health. Some clones in this sample may be carry-over from other donors' samples. Source material: PBMCs. The CDR3, as DNA: TGTGCCAGCAGCGTTGCCGTACAGATCTCCTATGGCTACACCTTC. As protein: CASSVAVQISYGYTF.